This entry is about one TCR beta chain. This sample was included in a study of technical replicates of blood from several donors. This table comes from immunoSEQ multiplex PCR, and its TCRdb copy is limited to in-frame clones, with some not included. This table has tens of thousands of clones, approximately 94% appearing once. This CDR3 region has 16 residues. V was clipped by 1 base and J by 3 bases, with 15 bases between them. Germline CDR1 and CDR2: LNHDA and SQIVND (reference sequence). The chain links TRBV19 to TRBJ1-2; a possible D gene is TRBD1 (6 bases). The sequencing sample was made of T cells isolated from PBMCs. The source is a human donor in good health. The CDR3, as DNA: TGTGCCAGTAGTATAGCCCCAGACAGGCCCTACTATGGCTACACCTTC. This encodes CASSIAPDRPYYGYTF.